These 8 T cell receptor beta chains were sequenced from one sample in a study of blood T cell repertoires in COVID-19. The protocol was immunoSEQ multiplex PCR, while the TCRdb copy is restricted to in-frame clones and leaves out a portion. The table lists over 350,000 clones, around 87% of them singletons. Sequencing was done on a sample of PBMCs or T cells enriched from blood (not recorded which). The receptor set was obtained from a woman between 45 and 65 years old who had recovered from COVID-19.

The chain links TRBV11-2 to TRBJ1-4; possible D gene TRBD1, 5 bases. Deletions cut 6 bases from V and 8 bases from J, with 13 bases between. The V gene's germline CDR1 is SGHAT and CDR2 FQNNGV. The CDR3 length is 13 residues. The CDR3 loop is CASRSTKGEKLFF. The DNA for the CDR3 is TGTGCCAGCAGATCTACGAAGGGGGAAAAACTGTTTTTT. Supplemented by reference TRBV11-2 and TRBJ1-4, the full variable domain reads EAGVAQSPRYKIIEKRQSVAFWCNPISGHATLYWYQQILGQGPKLLIQFQNNGVVDDSQLPKDRFSAERLKGVDSTLKIQPAKLEDSAVYLCASRSTKGEKLFFGSGTQLSVL.

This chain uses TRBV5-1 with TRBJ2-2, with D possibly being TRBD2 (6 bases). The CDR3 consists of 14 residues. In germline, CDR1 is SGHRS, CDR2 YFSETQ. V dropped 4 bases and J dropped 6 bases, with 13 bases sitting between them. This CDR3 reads CASSLWRGPGELFF. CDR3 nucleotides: TGCGCCAGCAGCCTGTGGAGGGGACCCGGGGAGCTGTTTTTT.

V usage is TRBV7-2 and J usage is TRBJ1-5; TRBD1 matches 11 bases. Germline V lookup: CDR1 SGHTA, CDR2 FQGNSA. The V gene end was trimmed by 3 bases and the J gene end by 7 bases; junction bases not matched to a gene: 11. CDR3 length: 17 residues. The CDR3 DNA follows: TGTGCCAGCAGCTTGGGACAGGGGGACCAAAAGCGACAGCCCCAGCATTTT. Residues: CASSLGQGDQKRQPQHF.

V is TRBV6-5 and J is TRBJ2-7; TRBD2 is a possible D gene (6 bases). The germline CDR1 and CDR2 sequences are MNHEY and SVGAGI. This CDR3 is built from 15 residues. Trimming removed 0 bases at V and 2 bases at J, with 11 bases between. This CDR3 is CASSYSFGEAYEQYF. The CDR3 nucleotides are TGTGCCAGCAGTTACTCGTTCGGGGAGGCCTACGAGCAGTACTTC.

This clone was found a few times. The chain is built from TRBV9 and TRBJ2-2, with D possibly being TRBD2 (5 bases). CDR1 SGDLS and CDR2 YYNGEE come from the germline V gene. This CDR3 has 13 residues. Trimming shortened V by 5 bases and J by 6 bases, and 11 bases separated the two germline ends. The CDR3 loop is CASRDAGAGELFF. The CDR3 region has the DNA TGTGCCAGCAGGGACGCCGGGGCCGGGGAGCTGTTTTTT.

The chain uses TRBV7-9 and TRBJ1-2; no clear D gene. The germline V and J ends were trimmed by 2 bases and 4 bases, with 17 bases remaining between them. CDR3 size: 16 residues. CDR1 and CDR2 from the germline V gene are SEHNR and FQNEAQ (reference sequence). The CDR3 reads CASSLRFGPRPYGYTF. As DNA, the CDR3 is TGTGCCAGCAGCTTACGTTTTGGCCCCCGTCCCTATGGCTACACCTTC.

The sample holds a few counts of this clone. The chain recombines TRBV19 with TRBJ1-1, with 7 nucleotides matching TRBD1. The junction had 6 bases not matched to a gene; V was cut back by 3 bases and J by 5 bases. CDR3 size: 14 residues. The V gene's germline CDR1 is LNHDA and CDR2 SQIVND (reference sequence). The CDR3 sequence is CASSIHRGWTEAFF. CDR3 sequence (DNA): TGTGCCAGTAGTATCCACAGGGGATGGACTGAAGCTTTCTTT.

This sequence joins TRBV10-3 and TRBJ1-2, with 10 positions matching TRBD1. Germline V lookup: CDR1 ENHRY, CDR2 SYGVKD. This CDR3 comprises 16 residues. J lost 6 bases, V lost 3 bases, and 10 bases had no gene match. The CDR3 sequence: CAISDSAPGTGDGYTF. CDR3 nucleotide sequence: TGTGCCATCAGTGATTCCGCGCCCGGGACAGGGGATGGCTACACCTTC.